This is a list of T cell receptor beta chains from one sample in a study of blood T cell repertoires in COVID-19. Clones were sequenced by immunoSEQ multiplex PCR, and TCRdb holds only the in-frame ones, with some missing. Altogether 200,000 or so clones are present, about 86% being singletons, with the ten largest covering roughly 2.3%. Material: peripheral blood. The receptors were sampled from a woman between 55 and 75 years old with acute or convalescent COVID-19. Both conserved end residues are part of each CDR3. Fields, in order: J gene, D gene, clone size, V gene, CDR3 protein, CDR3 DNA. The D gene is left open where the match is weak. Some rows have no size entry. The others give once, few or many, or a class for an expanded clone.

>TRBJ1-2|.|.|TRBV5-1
CASSSQGRSNGYTF
TGCGCCAGCAGCTCGCAGGGTAGGAGTAATGGCTACACCTTC
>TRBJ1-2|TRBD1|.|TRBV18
CASSPTGDGYTF
TGTGCCAGCTCACCGACAGGGGATGGCTACACCTTC
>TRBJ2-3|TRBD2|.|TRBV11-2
CASSFRGGGTDTQYF
TGTGCCAGCAGCTTCCGGGGAGGGGGCACAGATACGCAGTATTTT
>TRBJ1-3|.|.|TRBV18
CASSPLGVTGNTIYF
TGTGCCAGCTCACCTTTAGGGGTGACCGGAAACACCATATATTTT
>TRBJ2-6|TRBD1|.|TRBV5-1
CASSLGNRGSSGANVLTF
TGCGCCAGCAGCTTGGGGAACAGGGGAAGTTCTGGGGCCAACGTCCTGACTTTC
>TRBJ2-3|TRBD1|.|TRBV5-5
CASSLGDRDTDTQYF
TGTGCCAGCAGCTTGGGAGACAGGGACACAGATACGCAGTATTTT
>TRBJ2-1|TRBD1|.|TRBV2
CASDRAHIVNEQFF
TGTGCCAGCGACAGGGCCCACATCGTAAATGAGCAGTTCTTC
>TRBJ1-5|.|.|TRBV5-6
CASSLAGAQGQPQHF
TGTGCCAGCAGCTTGGCAGGGGCGCAAGGTCAGCCCCAGCATTTT
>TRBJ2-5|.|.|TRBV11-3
CASSVRGFSVETQYF
TGTGCCAGCAGCGTACGCGGGTTTTCCGTAGAGACCCAGTACTTC
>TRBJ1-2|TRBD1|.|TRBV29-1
CSVGQDYGYTF
TGCAGCGTAGGACAGGACTATGGCTACACCTTC
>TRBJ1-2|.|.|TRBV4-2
CASSLYRSGYTF
TGTGCCAGCAGCCTATACAGGAGTGGCTACACCTTC
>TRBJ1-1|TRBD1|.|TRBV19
CASSAGWGEGQGTFF
TGTGCCAGTAGTGCGGGTTGGGGAGAAGGACAGGGAACTTTCTTT
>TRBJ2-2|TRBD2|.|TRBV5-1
CASSLELAGTGELFF
TGCGCCAGCAGCTTGGAACTAGCGGGGACCGGGGAGCTGTTTTTT
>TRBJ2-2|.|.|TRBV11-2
CAAERDTNTGELFF
TGTGCCGCTGAACGGGACACAAACACCGGGGAGCTGTTTTTT
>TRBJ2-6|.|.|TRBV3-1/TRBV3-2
CASSPWRSGANVLTF
TGTGCCAGCAGCCCATGGAGGTCTGGGGCCAACGTCCTGACTTTC
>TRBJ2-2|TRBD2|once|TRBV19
CASSAPGRGAGTGELFF
TGTGCCAGTAGTGCCCCCGGGAGGGGGGCTGGCACCGGGGAGCTGTTTTTT
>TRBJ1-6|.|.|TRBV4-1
CASSQEGGVGNSPLHF
TGCGCCAGCAGCCAAGAAGGAGGGGTAGGCAATTCACCCCTCCACTTT
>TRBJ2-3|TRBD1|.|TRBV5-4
CASSSPPDRGNTQYF
TGTGCCAGCAGCTCTCCACCAGACAGGGGCAATACGCAGTATTTT
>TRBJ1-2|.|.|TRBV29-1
CSAEQGNYGYTF
TGCAGCGCCGAACAGGGTAACTATGGCTACACCTTC
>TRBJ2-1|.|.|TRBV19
CASSITVTGDNEQFF
TGTGCCAGTAGTATTACTGTCACGGGGGACAATGAGCAGTTCTTC
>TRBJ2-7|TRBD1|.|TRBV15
CATSIDRGPGEQYF
TGTGCCACCAGCATCGACAGGGGGCCGGGGGAGCAGTACTTC
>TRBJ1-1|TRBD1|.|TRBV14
CASSRDQTGVTEAFF
TGTGCCAGCAGCAGGGATCAGACAGGGGTGACTGAAGCTTTCTTT
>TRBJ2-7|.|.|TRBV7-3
CASDGGEGREQYF
TGTGCCAGCGATGGAGGAGAGGGTAGGGAGCAGTACTTC
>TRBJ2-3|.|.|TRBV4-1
CASSRGPTSTDTQYF
TGCGCCAGCAGCCGGGGGCCAACTAGCACAGATACGCAGTATTTT
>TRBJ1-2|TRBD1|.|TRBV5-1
CASSDGGTGARGYTF
TGCGCCAGCAGCGACGGGGGGACAGGAGCAAGAGGCTACACCTTC
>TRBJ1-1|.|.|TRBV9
CASSPSEENTEAFF
TGTGCCAGCAGCCCCTCGGAGGAGAACACTGAAGCTTTCTTT
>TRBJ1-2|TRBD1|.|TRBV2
CASSEDPPRETGGGYTF
TGTGCCAGCAGCGAAGACCCACCGCGAGAGACAGGGGGTGGCTACACCTTC
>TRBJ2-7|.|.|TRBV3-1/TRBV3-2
CASSRRGSYYEQYF
TGTGCCAGCAGCCGAAGGGGGTCCTATTACGAGCAGTACTTC
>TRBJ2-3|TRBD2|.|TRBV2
CASSEDSLAGATDTQYF
TGTGCCAGCAGTGAAGATTCCCTAGCGGGAGCCACAGATACGCAGTATTTT
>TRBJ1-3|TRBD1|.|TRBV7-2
CASSLVPGGAGNTIYF
TGTGCCAGCAGCTTAGTCCCAGGGGGCGCCGGAAACACCATATATTTT
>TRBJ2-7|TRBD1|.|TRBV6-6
CASSFRQGVSYEQYF
TGTGCCAGCAGTTTTCGACAGGGGGTATCGTATGAGCAGTACTTC
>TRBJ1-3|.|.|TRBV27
CASSLNIGTGNTIYF
TGTGCCAGCAGTTTAAACATTGGTACTGGAAACACCATATATTTT
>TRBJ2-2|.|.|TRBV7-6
CASSLATAFSTGELFF
TGTGCCAGCAGCTTAGCGACAGCTTTTAGTACCGGGGAGCTGTTTTTT
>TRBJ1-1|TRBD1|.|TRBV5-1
CASKRGQNTEAFF
TGCGCCAGCAAAAGGGGGCAGAACACTGAAGCTTTCTTT
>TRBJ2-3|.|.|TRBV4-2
CASSQDGATSTDTQYF
TGTGCCAGCAGCCAAGACGGAGCAACTAGCACAGATACGCAGTATTTT
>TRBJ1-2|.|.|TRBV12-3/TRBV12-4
CASTAQGNYGYTF
TGTGCCAGCACCGCCCAGGGAAACTATGGCTACACCTTC
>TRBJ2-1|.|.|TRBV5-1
CASRFAGTYNEQFF
TGCGCCAGCAGATTTGCCGGGACTTACAATGAGCAGTTCTTC
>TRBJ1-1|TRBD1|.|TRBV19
CASRTQGGMNTEAFF
TGTGCCAGTAGAACACAGGGGGGGATGAACACTGAAGCTTTCTTT
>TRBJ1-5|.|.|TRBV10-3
CAISDRGGSNQPQHF
TGTGCCATCAGTGACCGCGGGGGAAGCAATCAGCCCCAGCATTTT
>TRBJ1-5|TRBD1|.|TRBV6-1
CASSGGGQGRNQPQHF
TGTGCCAGCAGTGGCGGTGGACAGGGACGCAATCAGCCCCAGCATTTT